Listed below are T cell receptor beta chains from one sample, sequenced in a study of CD8 T cells in Susac syndrome. MiXCR, applied by TCRdb to the immunoSEQ multiplex PCR reads, yields one record per CDR3 protein. This table holds 140,000 to 150,000 distinct CDR3 sequences, approximately 93% found once. Material for sequencing was CD4+ T cells from PBMCs. The receptors were gathered from a human donor in good health. The CDR3 runs from the conserved cysteine through the conserved F or W. Fields, in order: J gene, clone size, D gene, V gene, CDR3 protein, CDR3 DNA. A D gene is named only where the DNA matches it firmly. Not every row has a clone size; where given, it reads once, few, many or a size class.

j_gene: TRBJ1-3
abundance: few
d_gene: .
v_gene: TRBV7-9
CDR3aa: CASSLTTGNTIYF
CDR3nt: TGTGCCAGCAGCTTGACTACAGGAAACACCATATATTTT

j_gene: TRBJ1-1
abundance: .
d_gene: .
v_gene: TRBV20-1
CDR3aa: CSARDSRVNTEAFF
CDR3nt: TGCAGTGCTAGAGATAGCAGGGTAAACACTGAAGCTTTCTTT

j_gene: TRBJ2-7
abundance: .
d_gene: TRBD1
v_gene: TRBV7-9
CDR3aa: CASSSRQGEQYF
CDR3nt: TGTGCCAGCAGCTCAAGACAGGGCGAGCAGTACTTC

j_gene: TRBJ2-5
abundance: .
d_gene: TRBD1
v_gene: TRBV4-1
CDR3aa: CASSQAQGDQETQYF
CDR3nt: TGCGCCAGCAGCCAAGCACAGGGGGACCAAGAGACCCAGTACTTC

j_gene: TRBJ2-3
abundance: .
d_gene: .
v_gene: TRBV12-3/TRBV12-4
CDR3aa: CASNLNQGDTQYF
CDR3nt: TGTGCCAGCAACCTAAACCAGGGGGATACGCAGTATTTT

j_gene: TRBJ2-7
abundance: .
d_gene: .
v_gene: TRBV7-9
CDR3aa: CASSRWDITYEQYF
CDR3nt: TGTGCCAGCAGCCGCTGGGACATTACCTACGAGCAGTACTTC

j_gene: TRBJ1-2
abundance: .
d_gene: .
v_gene: TRBV30
CDR3aa: CAWSVWQGGYGYTF
CDR3nt: TGTGCCTGGAGTGTATGGCAGGGAGGGTATGGCTACACCTTC

j_gene: TRBJ1-5
abundance: .
d_gene: .
v_gene: TRBV3-1
CDR3aa: CASSYGTNNQPQHF
CDR3nt: TGTGCCAGCAGTTACGGGACAAACAATCAGCCCCAGCATTTT

j_gene: TRBJ2-7
abundance: .
d_gene: TRBD2
v_gene: TRBV30
CDR3aa: CAWSVPASGSGYEQYF
CDR3nt: TGTGCCTGGAGTGTTCCCGCTAGCGGGAGTGGTTACGAGCAGTACTTC

j_gene: TRBJ2-5
abundance: .
d_gene: .
v_gene: TRBV24-1
CDR3aa: CATSEWGPQETQYF
CDR3nt: TGTGCCACCAGTGAGTGGGGGCCACAAGAGACCCAGTACTTC

j_gene: TRBJ2-7
abundance: .
d_gene: .
v_gene: TRBV5-6
CDR3aa: CASSSGSSPYEQYF
CDR3nt: TGTGCCAGCAGCTCCGGATCTTCTCCCTACGAGCAGTACTTC

j_gene: TRBJ2-1
abundance: .
d_gene: TRBD2
v_gene: TRBV27
CDR3aa: CASIGASGRNEQFF
CDR3nt: TGTGCCAGCATCGGGGCTAGCGGGAGGAATGAGCAGTTCTTC

j_gene: TRBJ1-1
abundance: once
d_gene: .
v_gene: TRBV29-1
CDR3aa: CSVEIARDTEAFF
CDR3nt: TGCAGCGTTGAGATAGCTCGAGACACTGAAGCTTTCTTT

j_gene: TRBJ2-2
abundance: .
d_gene: .
v_gene: TRBV6-2/TRBV6-3
CDR3aa: CASSYFPGGVAGELFF
CDR3nt: TGTGCCAGCAGTTACTTTCCAGGAGGGGTGGCCGGGGAGCTGTTTTTT

j_gene: TRBJ2-1
abundance: .
d_gene: TRBD2
v_gene: TRBV7-9
CDR3aa: CASSFPPPGLAVNEQFF
CDR3nt: TGTGCCAGCAGCTTCCCACCTCCGGGACTAGCAGTGAATGAGCAGTTCTTC

j_gene: TRBJ1-1
abundance: .
d_gene: TRBD1
v_gene: TRBV11-2
CDR3aa: CASTGTVYTEAFF
CDR3nt: TGTGCCAGCACCGGGACAGTATACACTGAAGCTTTCTTT

j_gene: TRBJ2-3
abundance: .
d_gene: .
v_gene: TRBV20-1
CDR3aa: CSAPLRTDTQYF
CDR3nt: TGCAGTGCCCCTTTGAGGACAGATACGCAGTATTTT

j_gene: TRBJ1-2
abundance: .
d_gene: TRBD1
v_gene: TRBV3-1
CDR3aa: CASSRTGDGYTF
CDR3nt: TGTGCCAGCAGCCGGACAGGGGATGGCTACACCTTC

j_gene: TRBJ2-7
abundance: .
d_gene: TRBD1
v_gene: TRBV18
CDR3aa: CASLTGQGDEQYF
CDR3nt: TGTGCCAGCTTAACCGGACAGGGTGACGAGCAGTACTTC

j_gene: TRBJ2-1
abundance: .
d_gene: TRBD2
v_gene: TRBV20-1
CDR3aa: CSASLTSSEQFF
CDR3nt: TGCAGTGCTAGTCTGACTAGCAGTGAGCAGTTCTTC

j_gene: TRBJ2-7
abundance: once
d_gene: .
v_gene: TRBV12-3/TRBV12-4
CDR3aa: CASSLNPRAGSSYEQYF
CDR3nt: TGTGCCAGCAGTTTAAATCCCCGCGCAGGGAGCTCCTACGAGCAGTACTTC

j_gene: TRBJ2-3
abundance: once
d_gene: TRBD2
v_gene: TRBV29-1
CDR3aa: CSVDAGGRVPDTQYF
CDR3nt: TGCAGCGTCGACGCGGGGGGCAGGGTTCCAGATACGCAGTATTTT

j_gene: TRBJ2-5
abundance: few
d_gene: .
v_gene: TRBV25-1
CDR3aa: CASSVGGNQETQYF
CDR3nt: TGTGCCAGCAGTGTTGGAGGGAACCAAGAGACCCAGTACTTC